This T cell receptor beta chain is from a study of blood T cell repertoires in COVID-19. Turning to the study itself: The origin of the acute and convalescent COVID-19 samples was the United States, Italy and Spain.

Generated by immunoSEQ multiplex PCR, the TCRdb table keeps only in-frame clones and is missing some. The sample consists of about 270,000 clones, about 87% of them appearing once. Germline lookup yields CDR1 KGHDR and CDR2 SFDVKD. V was clipped by 4 bases and J by 0 bases, with 12 bases between them. This CDR3 has 15 residues. V is TRBV24-1 and J is TRBJ2-7; D might be TRBD2 (6 bases). The clonotype originates from a man aged 60 to 75 who had recovered from COVID-19. Sequenced sample: peripheral blood. The CDR3 region has the DNA TGTGCCACCAGTGACTCAGGGAGGAGCTCCTACGAGCAGTACTTC. This sequence encodes CATSDSGRSSYEQYF.